This section outlines one TCR beta chain sequence together with its context. No cognate antigen has been identified for it. No base qualities exist here, and no much larger clone lies one base off it. The TCR beta CDR3 region was amplified with a multiplex PCR system whose first round ran for about 9 cycles using 32 V-gene forward primers and 13 J-gene reverse primers. First-round PCR used a QIAGEN Multiplex PCR Kit, and primer sequences were filed in Chinese patent CN105087789A. In a second PCR round, Illumina universal primers were added with the Phusion High-Fidelity PCR Kit. The TCR libraries underwent paired-end sequencing with a read length of 151 bp on the Illumina HiSeq X Ten platform. Turning to the authors' computational methods: Reads lacking multiplex PCR primers were removed with Cutadapt, read pairs were merged with PEAR, and CDR3 regions were called with MiXCR default settings. Shannon entropy measured repertoire diversity, while clonality was calculated as one minus the Shannon entropy divided by the ln of the count of productive unique sequences. Clonotypes present at frequencies of at least 0.5% were defined as dominant or high-frequency T-cell clones. Starting from the raw public reads, TCRdb applied fastp trimming at Q25, assembled clones with MiXCR and retained in-frame beta chains. A single entry per CDR3 protein holds the most common genes and DNA from its merged rows. The V and J calls, along with clone size, are taken from TCRdb and not from the paper's own processing. Across this sample there are fewer than 12,000 distinct CDR3 sequences, with roughly 29% seen only once. The biggest ten clones account for roughly 8.7% of the sample.

This entry comes from a study of immune heterogeneity within non-small cell lung tumors (dated by TCRdb to 2017 to 2018). For the wider study: By histology, a handful of squamous cell carcinomas, about 11 non-squamous carcinomas and 1 tumor not otherwise specified were included. Whole-exome sequencing, RNA-seq and TCR beta repertoire sequencing were combined for multiple spatially distinct regions from each NSCLC tumor so that intratumoral immune heterogeneity could be examined. TCR repertoires were analyzed from 57 tumor loci of approximately 14 patients, while transcriptome data covered only 40 or so loci from about 11 patients. For mutant peptides 8 to 11 amino acids long, netMHCpan-3.0 predicted neoantigen binding to the HLA alleles of each patient. Summary of the overall study and its limitations: Individual patients mostly had different high-frequency TCR beta clonotypes. Identical dominant CDR3B clonotypes recurred across loci within a patient, yet different tumor locations also harbored unique high-frequency clones. Local T-cell repertoire clonality showed a statistically significant but moderate positive correlation with local tumor mutational burden (R 0.3 to 0.35).

The TCR template was genomic DNA extracted from bulk tumor tissue, and 600 to 650 ng of gDNA was amplified for each sample. During surgery, multiple biopsies were taken from each primary tumor and placed as far apart as possible within the tumor mass. The study cohort was described as untreated, and patients were newly diagnosed NSCLC cases undergoing curative surgery. The donor group was made up of more than twelve newly diagnosed non-small cell lung cancer patients undergoing surgery with curative intent. A couple of independent pathologists examined the resected tumor masses. Sequencing was performed only on DNA and RNA samples of high quality. Counted from cysteine to phenylalanine, this CDR3 has 15 amino acids. Here the CDR3 DNA is all that survives: 45 bases in frame from base 1. For CDR1 and CDR2, the germline V gene (reference sequence) lists LNHDA and SQIVND. Trimming takes 3 bases off V and 4 bases off J; junction bases not matched to a gene: 5.

The specimen was lung tumor tissue. The receptor's source is a woman aged 55-70 years with non-small cell lung cancer. The sequence is built from TRBV19 and TRBJ2-3, with 9 middle bases fitting TRBD1. CDR3 reads: CASSMVTGGSDTQYF. Read as DNA, the sequence is TGTGCCAGTAGTATGGTGACAGGGGGTTCAGATACGCAGTATTTT. The full variable domain, with segments outside the CDR3 supplied by the reference TRBV19 and TRBJ2-3 proteins, appears as DGGITQSPKYLFRKEGQNVTLSCEQNLNHDAMYWYRQDPGQGLRLIYYSQIVNDFQKGDIAEGYSVSREKKESFPLTVTSAQKNPTAFYLCASSMVTGGSDTQYFGPGTRLTVL.